This record looks at one T cell receptor beta chain sequence and its context. Its antigen is not identified. These data come from a study of T cells expressing NK-cell markers. Study-wide findings and caveats: Whether expanded NKG2C+ T cell clones recognized HCMV stayed uncertain.

5'RACE template switching with UMIs generated TCR beta cDNA. TCRdb reprocessed the 5' RACE reads; each CDR3 protein has one entry and no DNA is given. The table for this sample gives about 550,000 distinct CDR3 sequences. CDR3 length: 13 amino acids. Germline CDR1 is DFQATT and CDR2 is SNEGSKA (reference sequence). This clonotype was sampled from a man aged 18 to 35 in good health. The sample consisted of blood T cells: a sorted CD56 or NKG2C T cell subset, CD4+ or CD8+ T cells, or bulk PBMC T cells (not recorded which). V and J are TRBV20-1 and TRBJ2-5; TCRdb indicates TRBD2, and absent DNA this call remains unverified. The CDR3 spells CSVSGSAEETQYF.